The T cell receptor beta chain under discussion was sequenced for a study of blood T cell repertoires in COVID-19. The method was immunoSEQ multiplex PCR; TCRdb's version includes in-frame clones alone and lacks a portion of them. The sample has about 110,000 clones; over 75% are singletons. The CDR3 runs 16 residues. The ends lost 4 bases at V and 5 bases at J; junction bases unmatched: 11. Germline lookup yields CDR1 SGHRS and CDR2 YFSETQ. The chain links TRBV5-1 to TRBJ1-4; 7 positions agree with TRBD1. The sequence derives from a man in his forties or fifties with acute or convalescent COVID-19. Sequenced: peripheral blood. The CDR3, as DNA: TGCGCCAGCAGCAAAAGTCCGGGACAGATAAATGAAAAACTGTTTTTT. It is translated as CASSKSPGQINEKLFF.